This TCR beta chain was found in a study of T cells after posttransplantation cyclophosphamide. Trimming took off 9 bases at V and 5 bases at J, with 10 bases between the two ends. The germline V gene encodes CDR1 MNHNS and CDR2 SASEGT. The CDR3 consists of 11 residues. The study's findings and limits: Donor CD8+ memory clones often dominated recipient blood repertoires at later times. Skin or GI-infiltrating T cells shared few TRB sequences with blood. Recipient CMV seropositivity and CMV reactivation strongly tracked TRB clonality.

This clone has just one count. What it binds is not known. Busulfan-fludarabine conditioning, marrow transplant, and cyclophosphamide on days +3 and +4 were administered. Generated by immunoSEQ multiplex PCR, the TCRdb table keeps only in-frame clones and is missing some. The sample carries tens of thousands of clones, approximately 78% recorded once. The V call is TRBV6-1, the J call TRBJ2-5; unclear D gene. This TCR was sampled from a female patient in her forties who received an allogeneic stem cell transplant from a related donor, was CMV-positive, and had no GVHD. Some T cells may have originated in the graft donor. The source material was CD4+ T cells sorted from blood, sampled 1903 days after a stem cell transplant with posttransplant cyclophosphamide. CDR3 sequence: CASSLDETQYF. In DNA, the CDR3 is TGTGCCAGTAGCCTCGACGAGACCCAGTACTTC.